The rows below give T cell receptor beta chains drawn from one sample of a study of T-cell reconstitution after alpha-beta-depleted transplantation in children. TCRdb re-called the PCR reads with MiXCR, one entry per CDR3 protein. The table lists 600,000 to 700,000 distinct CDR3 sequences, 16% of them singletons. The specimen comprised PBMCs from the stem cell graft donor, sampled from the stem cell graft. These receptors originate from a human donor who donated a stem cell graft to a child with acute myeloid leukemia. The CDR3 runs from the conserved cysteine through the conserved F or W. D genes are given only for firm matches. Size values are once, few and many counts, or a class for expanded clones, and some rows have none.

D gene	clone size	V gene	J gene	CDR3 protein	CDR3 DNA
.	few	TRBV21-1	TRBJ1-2	CASSKGQGAGYGYTF	TGTGCCAGCAGCAAAGGTCAGGGAGCGGGCTATGGCTACACCTTC
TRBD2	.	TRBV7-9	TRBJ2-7	CASSSTSGDSYEQYF	TGTGCCAGCAGCTCGACTAGCGGGGATTCCTACGAGCAGTACTTC
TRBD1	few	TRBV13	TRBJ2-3	CASSFRDREITDTQYF	TGTGCCAGCAGCTTTCGGGACAGGGAAATCACAGATACGCAGTATTTT
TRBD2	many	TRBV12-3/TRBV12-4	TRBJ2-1	CASSPRTSTRQFF	TGTGCCAGCAGTCCCCGGACTAGTACGAGACAGTTCTTC
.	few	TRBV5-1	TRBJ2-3	CASRRAALTDTQYF	TGCGCCAGCAGGAGGGCCGCGTTAACAGATACGCAGTATTTT
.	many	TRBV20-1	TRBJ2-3	CSARDWKDTQYF	TGCAGTGCTAGAGATTGGAAGGATACGCAGTATTTT
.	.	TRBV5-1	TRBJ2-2	CASKQAGELFF	TGCGCCAGCAAACAGGCCGGGGAGCTGTTTTTT
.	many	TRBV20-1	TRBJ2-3	CSARDTTGLSTDTQYF	TGCAGTGCTAGAGATACGACAGGCTTAAGCACAGATACGCAGTATTTT
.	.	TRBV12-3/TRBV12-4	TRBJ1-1	CASTDSQPRMNTEAFF	TGTGCCAGCACCGATTCACAACCCAGGATGAACACTGAAGCTTTCTTT
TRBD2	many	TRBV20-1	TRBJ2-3	CSASAPTSGGTQYF	TGCAGTGCTAGTGCCCCTACTAGCGGGGGGACGCAGTATTTT
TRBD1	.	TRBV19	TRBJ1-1	CATSQGAAEAFF	TGTGCCACGAGTCAGGGGGCAGCTGAAGCTTTCTTT
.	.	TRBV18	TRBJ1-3	CASSPTGGDTIYF	TGTGCCAGCTCACCAACCGGTGGTGACACCATATATTTT
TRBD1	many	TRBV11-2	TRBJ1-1	CASSPPLGTVRNTEAFF	TGTGCCAGCAGCCCACCACTCGGGACAGTCAGGAACACTGAAGCTTTCTTT
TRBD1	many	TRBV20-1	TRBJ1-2	CSASLQGAGWDGYTF	TGCAGTGCTAGCCTACAGGGGGCGGGCTGGGATGGCTACACCTTC
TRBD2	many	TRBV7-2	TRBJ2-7	CASSPRLAGPYEQYF	TGTGCCAGCAGCCCGAGACTAGCGGGACCCTACGAGCAGTACTTC
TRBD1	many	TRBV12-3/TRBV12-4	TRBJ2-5	CASSAQTGGFQETQYF	TGTGCCAGCAGTGCTCAGACAGGGGGCTTCCAAGAGACCCAGTACTTC
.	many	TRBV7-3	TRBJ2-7	CASSPDGGALYEQYF	TGTGCCAGCAGCCCCGATGGGGGTGCATTATACGAGCAGTACTTC
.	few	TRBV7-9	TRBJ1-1	CASSLAEEAFF	TGTGCCAGCAGCTTAGCAGAGGAAGCTTTCTTT
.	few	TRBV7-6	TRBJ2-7	CASSVGVYYEQYF	TGTGCCAGCAGCGTTGGGGTCTACTACGAGCAGTACTTC
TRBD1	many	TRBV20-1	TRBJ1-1	CSARQGARAEAFF	TGCAGTGCAAGACAGGGGGCGCGGGCTGAAGCTTTCTTT
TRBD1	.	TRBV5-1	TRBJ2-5	CASSRGQGQETQYF	TGCGCCAGCAGCCGGGGACAGGGACAAGAGACCCAGTACTTC
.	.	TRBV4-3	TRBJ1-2	CASSPNDNNYGYTF	TGCGCCAGCAGCCCTAATGACAATAACTATGGCTACACCTTC
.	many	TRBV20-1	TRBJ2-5	CSAARVGETQYF	TGCAGTGCTGCTAGGGTGGGAGAGACCCAGTACTTC
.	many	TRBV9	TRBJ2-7	CASSVEGGHSYEQYF	TGTGCCAGCAGCGTAGAAGGGGGGCATTCCTACGAGCAGTACTTC
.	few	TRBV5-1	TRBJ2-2	CASTSWGKNTGELFF	TGCGCCAGCACCTCATGGGGCAAGAACACCGGGGAGCTGTTTTTT
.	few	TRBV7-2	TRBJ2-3	CASSLDGNTDTQYF	TGTGCCAGCAGCTTAGACGGCAATACAGATACGCAGTATTTT
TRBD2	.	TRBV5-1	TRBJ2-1	CASSLRGLAPSYNEQFF	TGCGCCAGCAGCTTGAGGGGACTAGCCCCCTCCTACAATGAGCAGTTCTTC
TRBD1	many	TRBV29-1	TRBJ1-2	CSARTGNFYGYTF	TGCAGCGCCCGGACAGGGAACTTCTATGGCTACACCTTC
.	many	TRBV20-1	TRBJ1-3	CSATTGLKGSGNTIYF	TGCAGTGCTACGACAGGACTGAAAGGCTCTGGAAACACCATATATTTT
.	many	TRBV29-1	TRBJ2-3	CSGNRGGLDTQYF	TGCAGTGGAAATCGCGGGGGCCTCGATACGCAGTATTTT
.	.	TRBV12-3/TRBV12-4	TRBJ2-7	CASGPQANYEQYF	TGTGCCAGCGGACCCCAGGCAAACTACGAGCAGTACTTC
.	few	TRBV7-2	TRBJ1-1	CASSLRVGTGTEAFF	TGTGCCAGCAGCTTAAGGGTAGGGACGGGCACTGAAGCTTTCTTT
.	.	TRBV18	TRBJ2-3	CASSPTIELTDTQYF	TGTGCCAGCTCACCCACCATAGAGCTCACAGATACGCAGTATTTT